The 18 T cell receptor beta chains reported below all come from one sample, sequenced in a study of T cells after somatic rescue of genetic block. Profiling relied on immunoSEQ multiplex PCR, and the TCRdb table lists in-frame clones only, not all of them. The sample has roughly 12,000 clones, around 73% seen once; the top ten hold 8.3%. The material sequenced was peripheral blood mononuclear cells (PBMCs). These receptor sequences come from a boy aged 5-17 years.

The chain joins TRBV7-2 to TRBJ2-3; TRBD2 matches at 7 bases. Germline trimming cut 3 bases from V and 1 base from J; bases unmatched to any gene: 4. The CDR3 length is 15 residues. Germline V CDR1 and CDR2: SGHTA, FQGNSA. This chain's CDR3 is CASSLALAGTDTQYF. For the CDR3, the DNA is TGTGCCAGCAGCTTGGCCCTAGCGGGCACAGATACGCAGTATTTT.

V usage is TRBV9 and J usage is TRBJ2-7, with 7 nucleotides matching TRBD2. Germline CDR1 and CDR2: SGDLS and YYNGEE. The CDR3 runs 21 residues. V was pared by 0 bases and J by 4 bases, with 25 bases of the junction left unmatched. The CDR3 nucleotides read TGTGCCAGCAGCGTAGGGGGGAAATTGGGGCTAGCGGACTCCGAGGTTTACGAGCAGTACTTC. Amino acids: CASSVGGKLGLADSEVYEQYF. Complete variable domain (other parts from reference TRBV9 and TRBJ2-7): DSGVTQTPKHLITATGQRVTLRCSPRSGDLSVYWYQQSLDQGLQFLIQYYNGEERAKGNILERFSAQQFPDLHSELNLSSLELGDSALYFCASSVGGKLGLADSEVYEQYFGPGTRLTVT.

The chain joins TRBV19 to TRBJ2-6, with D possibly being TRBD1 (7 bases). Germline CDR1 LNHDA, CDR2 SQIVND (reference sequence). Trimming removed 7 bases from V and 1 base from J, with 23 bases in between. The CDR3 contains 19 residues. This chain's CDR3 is CASTYPGGRGASGANVLTF. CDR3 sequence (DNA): TGTGCCAGTACCTATCCGGGTGGCAGGGGGGCTTCTGGGGCCAACGTCCTGACTTTC.

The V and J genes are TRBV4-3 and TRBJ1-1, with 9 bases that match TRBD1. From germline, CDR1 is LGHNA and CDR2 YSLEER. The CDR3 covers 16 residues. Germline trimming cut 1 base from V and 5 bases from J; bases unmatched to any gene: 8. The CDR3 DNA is TGCGCCAGCAGCCAAGGGACAGGGGTTTTTAGGACTGAAGCTTTCTTT. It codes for CASSQGTGVFRTEAFF.

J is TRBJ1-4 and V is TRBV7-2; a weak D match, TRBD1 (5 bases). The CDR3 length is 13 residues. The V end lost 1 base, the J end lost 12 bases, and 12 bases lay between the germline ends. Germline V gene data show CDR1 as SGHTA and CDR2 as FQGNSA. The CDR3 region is CASSLVGVRELFF. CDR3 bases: TGTGCCAGCAGCTTAGTGGGGGTCCGGGAACTGTTTTTT.

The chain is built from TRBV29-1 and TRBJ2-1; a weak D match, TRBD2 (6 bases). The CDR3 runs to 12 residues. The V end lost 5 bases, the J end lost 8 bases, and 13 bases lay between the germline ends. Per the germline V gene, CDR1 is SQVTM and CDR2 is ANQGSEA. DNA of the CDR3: TGCAGCGTTTGCCTAGCGTACGATGAGCAGTTCTTC. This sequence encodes CSVCLAYDEQFF.

The CDR3 nucleotides read TGTGCCAGCAGCTTAGACAGGCAGGGCAATGAGCAGTTCTTC. Translation gives CASSLDRQGNEQFF. The chain is built from TRBV11-2 and TRBJ2-1; tentatively, D is TRBD1 (5 bases). This CDR3 spans 14 amino acids. Looked up from germline, CDR1 is SGHAT and CDR2 is FQNNGV. The ends were cut back, 0 bases at V and 6 bases at J, with 9 bases in the middle.

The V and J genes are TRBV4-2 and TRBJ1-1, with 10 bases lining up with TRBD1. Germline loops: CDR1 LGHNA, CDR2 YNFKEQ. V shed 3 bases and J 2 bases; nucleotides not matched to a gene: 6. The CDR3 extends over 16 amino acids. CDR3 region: CASSHAGQGQNTEAFF. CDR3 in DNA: TGTGCCAGCAGCCACGCGGGACAGGGGCAAAACACTGAAGCTTTCTTT.

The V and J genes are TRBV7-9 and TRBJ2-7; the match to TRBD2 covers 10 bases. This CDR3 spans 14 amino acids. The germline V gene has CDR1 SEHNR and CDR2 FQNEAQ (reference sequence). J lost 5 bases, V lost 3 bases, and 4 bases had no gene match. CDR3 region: CASSFLAGAHEQYF. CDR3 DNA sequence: TGTGCCAGCAGCTTCCTAGCGGGAGCCCACGAGCAGTACTTC.

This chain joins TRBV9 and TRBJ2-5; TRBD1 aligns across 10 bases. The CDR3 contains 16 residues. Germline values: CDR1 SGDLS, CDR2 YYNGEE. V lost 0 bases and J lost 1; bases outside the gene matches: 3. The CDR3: CASSVGGQGPQETQYF. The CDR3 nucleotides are TGTGCCAGCAGCGTAGGGGGACAGGGGCCCCAAGAGACCCAGTACTTC. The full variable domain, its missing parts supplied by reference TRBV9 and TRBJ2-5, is DSGVTQTPKHLITATGQRVTLRCSPRSGDLSVYWYQQSLDQGLQFLIQYYNGEERAKGNILERFSAQQFPDLHSELNLSSLELGDSALYFCASSVGGQGPQETQYFGPGTRLLVL.

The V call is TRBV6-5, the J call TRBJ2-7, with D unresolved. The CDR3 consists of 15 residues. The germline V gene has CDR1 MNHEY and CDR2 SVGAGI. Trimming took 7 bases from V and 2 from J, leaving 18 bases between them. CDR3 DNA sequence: TGTGCCAGCACGCCCTTTCGAGGAATTCCCTACGAGCAGTACTTC. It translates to CASTPFRGIPYEQYF.

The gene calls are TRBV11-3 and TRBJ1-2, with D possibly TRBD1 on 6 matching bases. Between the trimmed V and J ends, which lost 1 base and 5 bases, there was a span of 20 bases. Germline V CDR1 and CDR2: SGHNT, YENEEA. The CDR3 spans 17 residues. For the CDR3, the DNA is TGTGCCAGCAGCTTAGGAGCCCTATTACAGGGTACATATGGCTACACCTTC. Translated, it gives CASSLGALLQGTYGYTF. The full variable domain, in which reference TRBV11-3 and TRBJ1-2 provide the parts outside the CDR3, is EAGVVQSPRYKIIEKKQPVAFWCNPISGHNTLYWYLQNLGQGPELLIRYENEEAVDDSQLPKDRFSAERLKGVDSTLKIQPAELGDSAVYLCASSLGALLQGTYGYTFGSGTRLTVV.

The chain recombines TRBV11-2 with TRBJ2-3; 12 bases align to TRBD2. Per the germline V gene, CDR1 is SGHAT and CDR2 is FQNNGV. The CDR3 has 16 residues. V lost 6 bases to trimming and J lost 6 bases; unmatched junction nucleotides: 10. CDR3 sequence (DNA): TGTGCCAGCAGTTGGCAGCCTAGCGGGGGGGCCGATACGCAGTATTTT. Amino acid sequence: CASSWQPSGGADTQYF.

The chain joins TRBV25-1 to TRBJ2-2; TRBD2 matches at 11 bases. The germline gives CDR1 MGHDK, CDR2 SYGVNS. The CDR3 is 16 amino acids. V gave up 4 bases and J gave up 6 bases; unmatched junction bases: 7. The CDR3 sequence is CASSALSGRAPGELFF. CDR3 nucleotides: TGTGCCAGCAGTGCTCTTAGCGGGAGGGCCCCCGGGGAGCTGTTTTTT.

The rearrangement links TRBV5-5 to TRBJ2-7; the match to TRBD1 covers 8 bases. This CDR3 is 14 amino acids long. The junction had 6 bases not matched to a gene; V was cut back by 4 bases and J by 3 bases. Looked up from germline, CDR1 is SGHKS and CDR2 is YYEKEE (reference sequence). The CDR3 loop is CASSVRDRRYEQYF. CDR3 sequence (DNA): TGTGCCAGCAGCGTCCGGGACAGGCGCTACGAGCAGTACTTC.

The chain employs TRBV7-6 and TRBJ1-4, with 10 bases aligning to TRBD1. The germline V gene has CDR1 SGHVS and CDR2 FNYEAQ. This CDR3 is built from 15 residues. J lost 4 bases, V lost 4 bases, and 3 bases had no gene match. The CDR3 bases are TGTGCCAGCAGCTCCTGGACAGGGGGTAATGAAAAACTGTTTTTT. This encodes CASSSWTGGNEKLFF.

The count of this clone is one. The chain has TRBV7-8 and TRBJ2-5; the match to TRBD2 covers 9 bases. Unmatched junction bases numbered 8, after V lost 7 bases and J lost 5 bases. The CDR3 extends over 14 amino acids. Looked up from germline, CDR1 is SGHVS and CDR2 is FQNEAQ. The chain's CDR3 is CASNRAGGPETQYF. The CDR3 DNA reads TGTGCCAGCAACCGGGCGGGGGGGCCTGAGACCCAGTACTTC.

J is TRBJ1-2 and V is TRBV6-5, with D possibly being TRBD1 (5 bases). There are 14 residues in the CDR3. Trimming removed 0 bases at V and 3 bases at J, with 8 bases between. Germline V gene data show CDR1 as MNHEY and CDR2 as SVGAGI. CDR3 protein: CASSYSQGYYGYTF. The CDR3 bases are TGTGCCAGCAGTTACTCGCAGGGATACTATGGCTACACCTTC.